What follows describes a single T cell receptor beta chain. The specificity of this receptor is unknown. No clone much larger than this one lies a single base away; base qualities are absent. The sample comes from a study of T cells in Graves' hyperthyroidism and ophthalmopathy (dated by TCRdb to about 2019). Broadly, across the study: Peripheral blood samples were taken at the time of initial diagnosis, prior to any treatment. A discovery cohort of around 100 patients, roughly 45 with Graves' ophthalmopathy and more than 55 with stable Graves' hyperthyroidism, was used to find distinguishing TCR V-J signatures. An independent validation cohort of under 20 hyperthyroidism patients and about 15 patients who later progressed to ophthalmopathy tested prospective prediction of ophthalmopathy. The 90 or so discovery patients were randomly split 7:3 into training and test sets. Thyroid tissue and blood T-cell repertoires from several Graves' hyperthyroidism patients were also compared in the study. Following sampling, methimazole starting at 30 mg daily was given to hyperthyroidism patients, and high-dose intravenous methylprednisolone was given to ophthalmopathy patients. The paper reports TCR Vbeta CDR3 sequencing of roughly 140 peripheral blood samples: under 45 ophthalmopathy, fewer than 85 hyperthyroidism and approximately 17 progressor patients.

Graves' hyperthyroidism was defined as stable when no progression to ophthalmopathy occurred over 18 months of follow-up. Hyperthyroidism patients were newly diagnosed, with disease duration under 2 months, and aged 18 to 65 years. The study excluded patients with uncontrolled infections, other autoimmune diseases, pregnancy or lactation. Clinical symptoms, serum thyroxine and TRAb, thyroid ultrasound, and orbital computed tomography formed the basis for the diagnoses. PBMCs were separated from about 10 ml of fresh peripheral blood using Ficoll-Paque density gradient centrifugation. Trizol reagent was used to extract total RNA, and RNA quality was then checked on an Agilent 2100 Bioanalyzer. Its CDR3 holds 16 amino acids, cysteine through phenylalanine. This entry keeps only the CDR3 DNA: 48 bases, framed from base 1. The CDR1 and CDR2 encoded by the germline V gene are SGHRS and YFSETQ. The germline ends are 22 bases apart after V is trimmed by 3 bases and J by 7 bases.

The TCR beta CDR3 regions were amplified from RNA transcripts. For the first round of RT-PCR on the TCR CDR3, the HTBI primer set was used together with the Qiagen OneStep RT-PCR kit. The libraries were constructed in a second round of multiplex PCR and then size-selected and purified. Sequencing of the libraries was done on an Illumina HiSeq2000 using paired-end 100 bp reads. Under the source paper's analysis protocol: Raw data were processed with SOAPnuke, discarding reads with adapters, uncalled bases, mean Phred below 15, or no exact constant-primer or identifier match. High-quality paired reads were merged using COPE v1.2.5, and each unique nucleotide sequence was defined as a clonotype. Clonotypes were aligned to IMGT TRBV, TRBD and TRBJ reference segments using MiTCR v1.1. Analysis was restricted to V-J combinations with a frequency above 0.0001, which covered roughly 99% of repertoires. A TCS score was defined as the ratio of F50 (clonal expansion) to E x V (chaos), with BLOSUM62-based TCRdist applied between CDR3 peptides within each V-J. Welch's t-statistics and random forest reduced just over 500 V-J features to about 13, which were used in a naive Bayes classifier (R e1071). Clones were called with MiXCR by TCRdb after fastp trimmed the public reads at Q25, and only in-frame beta chains were retained. Entries are consolidated by CDR3 protein sequence, retaining the most common genes and DNA. The V and J calls, along with clone size, are taken from TCRdb and not from the paper's own processing. Across this sample there are approximately 410,000 distinct CDR3 sequences, with about an eighth seen only once. Clones ranked in the top ten supply approximately 5.8% of the sample.

The full study reports these points: In validation, the model predicted progression to ophthalmopathy with around 71% sensitivity and approximately 72% specificity, a median of approximately 6.7 months before onset. Most expanded thyroid clonotypes (frequency above 0.001) were also detected in blood, a finding suggesting that blood repertoires may reflect thyroid immune responses. Sample size was not statistically predetermined, and investigators were not blinded to group allocation. Ophthalmopathy was separated from stable hyperthyroidism by a 13 V-J signature model, with around 90% sensitivity and 81% to 82% specificity obtained in cross-validation and 80%/75% obtained in testing.

The sequence links TRBV5-1 to TRBJ1-2; the D gene is perhaps TRBD1, from 5 matching bases. Sequenced input: blood. The receptor was isolated from a young woman with Graves' hyperthyroidism. The CDR3 protein sequence reads: CASSSGIWDRGGGYTF. The nucleotide sequence reads as follows: TGCGCCAGCAGCTCGGGAATTTGGGACCGCGGGGGTGGCTACACCTTC.